This T cell receptor (beta chain) was found in a study of blood T cells in healthy people across ages. Per the germline V gene, CDR1 is SGHTA and CDR2 is FQGNSA. Trimming stripped 1 base from V and 6 bases from J, with 13 bases between. CDR3 size: 16 residues. A second PCR, run for about 6 to 11 cycles, used a sample-barcoded 5' primer plus a J-beta primer mix. TCRdb called the 5' RACE reads again in MiXCR, with one record for every CDR3 protein. The table records about 1.8 million distinct CDR3 sequences, around 48% of them present only once. Specimen: blood. This sequence joins TRBV7-2 and TRBJ1-6; possibly TRBD1 for D (6 bases). This TCR came from a woman between 40 and 55 years old in good health. The CDR3 protein is CASSLVLGGSNSPLHF. The CDR3 DNA follows: TGTGCCAGCAGCTTAGTTTTGGGGGGCTCTAATTCACCCCTCCACTTT. Complete variable domain (other parts from reference TRBV7-2 and TRBJ1-6): GAGVSQSPSNKVTEKGKDVELRCDPISGHTALYWYRQSLGQGLEFLIYFQGNSAPDKSGLPSDRFSAERTGGSVSTLTIQRTQQEDSAVYLCASSLVLGGSNSPLHFGNGTRLTVT.